The entry below gives a single T cell receptor (beta chain) sequence along with its context. The antigen remains unidentified. In germline, CDR1 is SGHVS, CDR2 FNYEAQ. The V end lost 0 bases, the J end lost 1 base, and 6 bases lay between the germline ends. CDR3 size: 14 residues. These data come from a study of vaccination and CD4 T cells after COVID-19. Across the whole study: Participants were vaccinated with two doses, given as either BNT162b2 or mRNA-1273 vaccine. Median time from COVID diagnosis to post-COVID sampling was under 120 days (35 to 161). Overlapping spike peptides from SARS-CoV-2, HCoV-NL63, HCoV-OC43 and HCoV-229E served to stimulate the cells.

Treatment: approximately nine-day PBMC culture with coronavirus spike peptide pools or control peptides (ViraFEST assay). An Oncomine TCR Beta short-read assay was used to sequence the DNA from cultured CD4+ T cells. TCRdb re-derived calls from the PCR reads in MiXCR, one entry per CDR3 protein. Of approximately 16,000 distinct CDR3 sequences listed, roughly half are singletons. The source was CD4+ T cells from blood, cultured in vitro, collected before SARS-CoV-2 vaccination. The source is a human donor who had recovered from COVID-19. The rearrangement links TRBV7-6 to TRBJ1-1; D ambiguous. CDR3 nucleotides: TGTGCCAGCAGCTTAGCGGGCGGGAACACTGAAGCTTTCTTT. Protein product: CASSLAGGNTEAFF.